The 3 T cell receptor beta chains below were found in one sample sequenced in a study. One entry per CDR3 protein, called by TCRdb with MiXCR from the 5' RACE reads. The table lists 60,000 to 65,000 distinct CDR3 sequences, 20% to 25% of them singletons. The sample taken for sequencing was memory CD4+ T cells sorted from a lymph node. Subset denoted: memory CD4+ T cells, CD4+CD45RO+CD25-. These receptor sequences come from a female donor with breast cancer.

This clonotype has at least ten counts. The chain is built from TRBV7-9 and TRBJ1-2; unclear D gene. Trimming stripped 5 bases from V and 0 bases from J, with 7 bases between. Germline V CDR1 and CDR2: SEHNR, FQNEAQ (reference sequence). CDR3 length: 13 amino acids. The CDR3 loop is CASSMRANYGYTF. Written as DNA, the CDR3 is TGTGCCAGCAGCATGAGAGCTAACTATGGCTACACCTTC.

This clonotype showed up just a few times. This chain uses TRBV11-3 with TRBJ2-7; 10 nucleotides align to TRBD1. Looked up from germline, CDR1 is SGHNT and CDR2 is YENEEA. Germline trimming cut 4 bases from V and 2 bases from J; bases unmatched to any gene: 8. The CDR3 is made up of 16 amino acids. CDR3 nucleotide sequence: TGTGCCAGCAGCTCCCGACAGGGGGCTCCTCCCTACGAGCAGTACTTC. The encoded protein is CASSSRQGAPPYEQYF.

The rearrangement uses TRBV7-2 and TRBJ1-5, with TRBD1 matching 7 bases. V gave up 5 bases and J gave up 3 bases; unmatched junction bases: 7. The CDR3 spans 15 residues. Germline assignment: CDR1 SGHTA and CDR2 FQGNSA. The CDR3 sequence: CASSPGTATNQPQHF. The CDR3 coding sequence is TGTGCCAGCAGCCCAGGGACAGCGACCAATCAGCCCCAGCATTTT.